Shown below are 27 T cell receptor beta chains from a single sample sequenced in a study of blood T cell repertoires in COVID-19. The data were produced by immunoSEQ multiplex PCR, yet TCRdb's version contains in-frame clones alone and is incomplete. This table holds approximately 160,000 clones, around four fifths found once. Sequenced input: PBMCs or T cells enriched from blood (not recorded which). Every receptor here comes from a woman aged 45 to 65 in a cohort exposed to, infected with or recovered from COVID-19 (not recorded which).

This clone was detected once. The chain joins TRBV11-1 to TRBJ1-1, with a tentative D call TRBD1 (6 bases). V was clipped by 4 bases and J by 1 base, with 10 bases between them. The CDR3 is 14 residues long. Germline assignment: CDR1 SGHAT and CDR2 FQDESV (reference sequence). The CDR3 reads CASSSDRGNTEAFF. The CDR3 DNA reads as TGTGCCAGCAGCTCGGACAGAGGGAACACTGAAGCTTTCTTT.

The chain has TRBV20-1 and TRBJ1-1, with D unresolved. The ends were cut back, 3 bases at V and 3 bases at J, with 11 bases in the middle. The V gene's germline CDR1 is DFQATT and CDR2 SNEGSKA (reference sequence). This CDR3 spans 13 amino acids. CDR3 sequence (DNA): TGCAGTGCTAGTCGGACTCGAGACACTGAAGCTTTCTTT. Protein: CSASRTRDTEAFF.

The chain couples TRBV19 to TRBJ1-5; weak D call: TRBD1 (6 bases). The CDR3 runs 14 residues. The germline V and J ends were trimmed by 5 bases and 2 bases, with 10 bases remaining between them. Germline CDR1 reads LNHDA; CDR2 reads SQIVND (reference sequence). This chain's CDR3 is CASSLSGGNQPQHF. The CDR3 nucleotides read TGTGCCAGTAGTTTGTCAGGGGGCAATCAGCCCCAGCATTTT.

The V gene is TRBV6-5, the J gene TRBJ1-4; TRBD1 matches 7 bases. V lost 6 bases and J lost 8; bases outside the gene matches: 9. This CDR3 spans 14 amino acids. CDR1 is MNHEY and CDR2 is SVGAGI in the germline V gene. The CDR3: CASRVGGAGEKLFF. CDR3 coding DNA: TGTGCCAGCAGGGTAGGGGGCGCGGGGGAAAAACTGTTTTTT.

The V call is TRBV6-5, the J call TRBJ1-2; TRBD1 matches 7 bases. V gave up 4 bases and J gave up 4 bases; unmatched junction bases: 6. The CDR3 has 14 amino acids. Germline V gives CDR1 MNHEY, CDR2 SVGAGI. CDR3 amino acids: CASSFGSGGYGYTF. In nucleotides, the CDR3 is TGTGCCAGCAGTTTCGGGTCAGGGGGCTATGGCTACACCTTC.

The V call is TRBV7-2, the J call TRBJ1-5; a possible D gene is TRBD1 (5 bases). The CDR3 runs to 14 residues. Germline loops: CDR1 SGHTA, CDR2 FQGNSA. V was clipped by 1 base and J by 6 bases, with 10 bases between them. The CDR3 protein is CASSLGSTGQPQHF. The CDR3 DNA is TGTGCCAGCAGCTTAGGTTCCACAGGTCAGCCCCAGCATTTT.

The genes are TRBV5-1 and TRBJ2-5; 8 bases are a match to TRBD2. The ends lost 2 bases at V and 2 bases at J; junction bases unmatched: 5. There are 15 residues in the CDR3. Germline CDR1 reads SGHRS; CDR2 reads YFSETQ. The CDR3 loop is CASSLTGTRQETQYF. CDR3 nucleotide sequence: TGCGCCAGCAGCTTAACCGGGACTAGACAAGAGACCCAGTACTTC.

This sequence joins TRBV19 and TRBJ1-5; 7 nucleotides line up with TRBD1. The germline V gene has CDR1 LNHDA and CDR2 SQIVND (reference sequence). V dropped 5 bases and J dropped 6; count of bases not matched to a gene: 10. The CDR3 is 15 amino acids. CDR3: CASSGGQILGQPQHF. The CDR3 coding sequence is TGTGCCAGTAGTGGGGGACAGATTCTTGGTCAGCCCCAGCATTTT. The complete variable domain, with remaining parts taken from reference TRBV19 and TRBJ1-5, reads DGGITQSPKYLFRKEGQNVTLSCEQNLNHDAMYWYRQDPGQGLRLIYYSQIVNDFQKGDIAEGYSVSREKKESFPLTVTSAQKNPTAFYLCASSGGQILGQPQHFGDGTRLSIL.

The rearrangement joins TRBV6-5 to TRBJ2-1, with D possibly matching TRBD1 (5 bases). CDR3 length equals 14 residues. Trimming pared 4 bases from V and 1 base from J, leaving 8 bases between. Germline values: CDR1 MNHEY, CDR2 SVGAGI. The CDR3 here is CASSSTESYNEQFF. CDR3 DNA: TGTGCCAGCAGTTCGACAGAGTCCTACAATGAGCAGTTCTTC.

This clone showed up many times. V gene TRBV4-1 combines with J gene TRBJ2-7; the D gene is possibly TRBD1 (6 bases). The CDR3 is 14 amino acids. Trimming took 4 bases from V and 0 from J, leaving 10 bases between them. Per germline, CDR1 MGHRA and CDR2 YSYEKL. CDR3 region: CASSRRTDSYEQYF. The CDR3 DNA reads as TGCGCCAGCAGCCGGAGGACAGACTCCTACGAGCAGTACTTC.

The J gene is TRBJ2-1, the V gene TRBV9; the match to TRBD1 covers 7 bases. CDR3 length equals 17 residues. Germline-derived CDR1 and CDR2 are SGDLS and YYNGEE. The V and J ends lost 2 bases and 2 bases, in that order; junction bases with no gene match: 10. CDR3 residues: CASSVSLTGTAYNEQFF. The CDR3 nucleotides are TGTGCCAGCAGCGTGTCTCTTACCGGGACAGCCTACAATGAGCAGTTCTTC.

This rearrangement joins TRBV27 to TRBJ2-3; TRBD1 might be the D (6 bases). Between the trimmed V and J ends, which lost 5 bases and 3 bases, there was a span of 18 bases. Per germline, CDR1 MNHEY and CDR2 SMNVEV (reference sequence). This CDR3 has 16 amino acids. DNA of the CDR3: TGTGCCAGCAGTCCATTTCAGGGGTTTGGGACAGATACGCAGTATTTT. Residues: CASSPFQGFGTDTQYF.

This chain connects TRBV5-1 to TRBJ2-1; the match to TRBD2 covers 9 bases. The CDR3 has 15 amino acids. V shed 0 bases, J shed 6 bases, and the junction held 4 bases outside the gene matches. Germline V gene lookup returns CDR1 SGHRS and CDR2 YFSETQ. The CDR3: CASSLAAGGFNEQFF. The DNA for the CDR3 is TGCGCCAGCAGCTTGGCTGCGGGAGGGTTCAATGAGCAGTTCTTC.

The rearrangement joins TRBV11-2 to TRBJ1-5; D is undetermined. Trimming removed 6 bases from V and 7 bases from J, with 22 bases in between. Germline lookup yields CDR1 SGHAT and CDR2 FQNNGV. This CDR3 has 16 amino acids. The CDR3 region has the DNA TGTGCCAGCAGTCCAACTTTGGACTCCCGAGGGCAGCCCCAGCATTTT. It is translated as CASSPTLDSRGQPQHF. The whole variable domain, filled in from reference TRBV11-2 and TRBJ1-5, reads EAGVAQSPRYKIIEKRQSVAFWCNPISGHATLYWYQQILGQGPKLLIQFQNNGVVDDSQLPKDRFSAERLKGVDSTLKIQPAKLEDSAVYLCASSPTLDSRGQPQHFGDGTRLSIL.

This chain joins TRBV19 and TRBJ2-3; D is perhaps TRBD2 (6 bases). The CDR3 has 16 residues. The V end lost 7 bases, the J end lost 1 base, and 18 bases lay between the germline ends. Per germline, CDR1 LNHDA and CDR2 SQIVND (reference sequence). The CDR3 DNA follows: TGTGCCAGTACAGACGGCGGAGGGGCTGGCACAGATACGCAGTATTTT. This gives the protein CASTDGGGAGTDTQYF.

The gene calls are TRBV5-5 and TRBJ1-1, with unresolved D. The CDR3 runs 14 residues. From germline, CDR1 is SGHKS and CDR2 YYEKEE (reference sequence). Trimming removed 2 bases from V and 0 bases from J, with 8 bases in between. The CDR3 DNA follows: TGTGCCAGCAGCTTTACGGGGATGAACACTGAAGCTTTCTTT. This sequence encodes CASSFTGMNTEAFF. Complete variable domain (other parts from reference TRBV5-5 and TRBJ1-1): DAGVTQSPTHLIKTRGQQVTLRCSPISGHKSVSWYQQVLGQGPQFIFQYYEKEERGRGNFPDRFSARQFPNYSSELNVNALLLGDSALYLCASSFTGMNTEAFFGQGTRLTVV.

This clone was recorded a few times. V is TRBV19 and J is TRBJ2-1; D is uncertain. V was pared by 5 bases and J by 1 base, with 12 bases between. Per germline, CDR1 LNHDA and CDR2 SQIVND (reference sequence). CDR3 length: 15 residues. The CDR3 spells CASSSSEESYNEQFF. The CDR3 DNA reads TGTGCCAGTAGTTCGAGTGAGGAGTCCTACAATGAGCAGTTCTTC.

This chain links TRBV2 with TRBJ2-2; a possible D gene is TRBD1 (5 bases). The CDR3 is 17 amino acids. Trimming cost V 1 base and J 2 bases, with 14 bases left between them. Looked up from germline, CDR1 is SNHLY and CDR2 is FYNNEI. The CDR3 region has the DNA TGTGCCAGCAGTGAAGGGCAGGGCCCCTTTAACACCGGGGAGCTGTTTTTT. Protein product: CASSEGQGPFNTGELFF.

The chain is built from TRBV7-3 and TRBJ2-3, with 10 bases lining up with TRBD2. CDR1 is SGHTA, CDR2 FQGTGA, per germline. CDR3 length equals 16 residues. Germline trimming cut 5 bases from V and 2 bases from J; bases unmatched to any gene: 7. The CDR3 here is CASSPWTSGSTDTQYF. DNA of the CDR3: TGTGCCAGCAGCCCCTGGACTAGCGGTTCCACAGATACGCAGTATTTT.

This chain uses TRBV19 with TRBJ2-4, with unresolved D. The V end was cut by 8 bases, the J end by 14 bases, with 13 bases between. The CDR3 covers 10 residues. CDR1 and CDR2 from the germline V gene are LNHDA and SQIVND (reference sequence). CDR3 amino acids: CASPESSKYF. The CDR3 bases are TGTGCCAGTCCTGAGAGTAGCAAGTACTTC. Full variable domain (remainder filled in from reference TRBV19 and TRBJ2-4): DGGITQSPKYLFRKEGQNVTLSCEQNLNHDAMYWYRQDPGQGLRLIYYSQIVNDFQKGDIAEGYSVSREKKESFPLTVTSAQKNPTAFYLCASPESSKYFGAGTRLSVL.

This chain connects TRBV23-1 to TRBJ1-5, with D tentatively TRBD1 (6 bases). TRBV23-1 is identified as an open reading frame with a role that is uncertain. The CDR3 contains 17 residues. The V end lost 3 bases, the J end lost 2 bases, and 17 bases lay between the germline ends. This CDR3 reads CASSQKSRTACNQPQHF. CDR3 coding DNA: TGCGCCAGCAGTCAGAAATCCCGGACAGCTTGCAATCAGCCCCAGCATTTT.

The chain recombines TRBV9 with TRBJ1-1, with D tentatively TRBD1 (6 bases). Germline CDR1 is SGDLS and CDR2 is YYNGEE. The CDR3 loop spans 14 amino acids. V gave up 0 bases and J gave up 1 base, with 7 bases separating them. The CDR3 DNA sequence: TGTGCCAGCAGCGTAGGGACAGCGAACACTGAAGCTTTCTTT. Encoded protein: CASSVGTANTEAFF. Full variable domain (missing parts from reference TRBV9 and TRBJ1-1): DSGVTQTPKHLITATGQRVTLRCSPRSGDLSVYWYQQSLDQGLQFLIQYYNGEERAKGNILERFSAQQFPDLHSELNLSSLELGDSALYFCASSVGTANTEAFFGQGTRLTVV.

The rearrangement uses TRBV5-4 and TRBJ2-1; 8 nucleotides agree with TRBD2. CDR3 length equals 16 residues. V shed 3 bases and J 7 bases; nucleotides not matched to a gene: 12. Germline CDR1 SGHNT, CDR2 YYREEE (reference sequence). The CDR3 loop is CASSSSLGGVGNEQFF. As DNA, the CDR3 is TGTGCCAGCAGCTCCTCCCTCGGGGGGGTGGGGAATGAGCAGTTCTTC. Supplemented by reference TRBV5-4 and TRBJ2-1, the full variable domain reads ETGVTQSPTHLIKTRGQQVTLRCSSQSGHNTVSWYQQALGQGPQFIFQYYREEENGRGNFPPRFSGLQFPNYSSELNVNALELDDSALYLCASSSSLGGVGNEQFFGPGTRLTVL.

J is TRBJ1-1 and V is TRBV19, with D uncertain. The CDR3 has 14 amino acids. Trimming took 7 bases from V and 5 from J, leaving 17 bases between them. Germline lookup yields CDR1 LNHDA and CDR2 SQIVND (reference sequence). CDR3 in DNA: TGTGCCAGTACCGAACCGGGGAGATGGACTGAAGCTTTCTTT. Encoded protein: CASTEPGRWTEAFF. Full variable domain (outside the CDR3, taken from reference TRBV19 and TRBJ1-1): DGGITQSPKYLFRKEGQNVTLSCEQNLNHDAMYWYRQDPGQGLRLIYYSQIVNDFQKGDIAEGYSVSREKKESFPLTVTSAQKNPTAFYLCASTEPGRWTEAFFGQGTRLTVV.

Comments on this clone: The same CDR3 also results from other DNA sequences found in this sample. Here the CDR3 DNA reads TGTGCCAGCAGCTTTTCGGTCAACACTGAAGCTTTCTTT. The encoded protein is CASSFSVNTEAFF. This chain uses TRBV7-2 with TRBJ1-1; D gene uncertain. There are 13 residues in the CDR3. Trimming took off 3 bases at V and 2 bases at J, with 7 bases between the two ends. Germline CDR1 is SGHTA and CDR2 is FQGNSA. Combining the CDR3 with reference TRBV7-2 and TRBJ1-1 gives the whole variable domain GAGVSQSPSNKVTEKGKDVELRCDPISGHTALYWYRQSLGQGLEFLIYFQGNSAPDKSGLPSDRFSAERTGGSVSTLTIQRTQQEDSAVYLCASSFSVNTEAFFGQGTRLTVV.

This chain links TRBV9 with TRBJ1-1; 8 bases are a match to TRBD1. V shed 3 bases and J 1 base; nucleotides not matched to a gene: 14. CDR1 is SGDLS and CDR2 is YYNGEE in the germline V gene. The CDR3 is made up of 18 amino acids. The chain's CDR3 is CASSARGTGPRGNTEAFF. The CDR3, as DNA: TGTGCCAGCAGCGCCAGAGGGACAGGCCCCCGAGGGAACACTGAAGCTTTCTTT.

This clone was observed a few times. This sequence joins TRBV19 and TRBJ1-1; D unresolved. This CDR3 contains 14 residues. Trimming stripped 8 bases from V and 1 base from J, with 14 bases between. Germline CDR1 and CDR2: LNHDA and SQIVND (reference sequence). This CDR3 reads CASQIRKENTEAFF. The CDR3 DNA is TGTGCCAGTCAGATCAGGAAAGAGAACACTGAAGCTTTCTTT.